The rows below give T cell receptor beta chains drawn from one sample of a study of blood T cells in healthy people across ages. TCRdb re-called the 5' RACE reads with MiXCR, one entry per CDR3 protein. Found here are fewer than 900,000 distinct CDR3 sequences, roughly 49% of them singletons; the top ten hold around a third. Specimen: blood. These receptors came from a woman aged 60 to 75 in good health. The CDR3 runs from the conserved cysteine through the conserved F or W. The order of the fields is CDR3 length, V gene, CDR3 protein.

cdr3_length: 16; v_call: TRBV6-5; cdr3_aa: CASSPSGLAVSYEQYF
cdr3_length: 16; v_call: TRBV5-1; cdr3_aa: CASSRPGTGDYNEQYF
cdr3_length: 13; v_call: TRBV20-1; cdr3_aa: CSAPRQGTYEQYF
cdr3_length: 13; v_call: TRBV4-2; cdr3_aa: CASSQDRASRQYF
cdr3_length: 15; v_call: TRBV30; cdr3_aa: CAWSISVGATDTQYF
cdr3_length: 14; v_call: TRBV20-1; cdr3_aa: CSAHPTRPNTEAFF
cdr3_length: 17; v_call: TRBV7-3; cdr3_aa: CASSLTMRGLSSYEQYF
cdr3_length: 13; v_call: TRBV20-1; cdr3_aa: CSARRGPGDTQYF
cdr3_length: 15; v_call: TRBV5-1; cdr3_aa: CASSPRQGSYNEQVF
cdr3_length: 12; v_call: TRBV29-1; cdr3_aa: CSVDLGWNTQYF
cdr3_length: 17; v_call: TRBV20-1; cdr3_aa: CSAGSAGFSGGYNEQFF
cdr3_length: 15; v_call: TRBV12-3/TRBV12-4; cdr3_aa: CASGFLASGPYEQYF
cdr3_length: 12; v_call: TRBV29-1; cdr3_aa: CSVVNGLYGYTF
cdr3_length: 15; v_call: TRBV29-1; cdr3_aa: CSVEGLADSYNEQFF
cdr3_length: 14; v_call: TRBV10-3; cdr3_aa: CAISEARQLGEQYF
cdr3_length: 14; v_call: TRBV12-3/TRBV12-4; cdr3_aa: CASSLGAGKQPQHF
cdr3_length: 15; v_call: TRBV20-1; cdr3_aa: CSARVLRQSINEQFF
cdr3_length: 15; v_call: TRBV7-2; cdr3_aa: CASSPPGPFNEKLFF
cdr3_length: 19; v_call: TRBV3-1; cdr3_aa: CASSQDPHLAGVDTDTQYF
cdr3_length: 17; v_call: TRBV4-2; cdr3_aa: CASSSVDPGQKNEKLFF
cdr3_length: 17; v_call: TRBV3-1; cdr3_aa: CASSQGLDWRTGYGYTF
cdr3_length: 15; v_call: TRBV7-2; cdr3_aa: CASSFNAGGQETQYF
cdr3_length: 14; v_call: TRBV20-1; cdr3_aa: CSARDDGRAYEQYF
cdr3_length: 13; v_call: TRBV20-1; cdr3_aa: CSASLLAKETQYF
cdr3_length: 17; v_call: TRBV4-2; cdr3_aa: CASSQLAGGSRSYEQYF
cdr3_length: 14; v_call: TRBV20-1; cdr3_aa: CSAQWGSSYNEQFF
cdr3_length: 12; v_call: TRBV20-1; cdr3_aa: CSSNTGGKTQYF
cdr3_length: 13; v_call: TRBV20-1; cdr3_aa: CSASGGPRDEAFF
cdr3_length: 15; v_call: TRBV6-5; cdr3_aa: CASSYSPAPGEKLFF
cdr3_length: 15; v_call: TRBV12-3/TRBV12-4; cdr3_aa: CASSSEDRVQETQYF
cdr3_length: 12; v_call: TRBV3-1; cdr3_aa: CASSQETYGYTF
cdr3_length: 16; v_call: TRBV9; cdr3_aa: CASSVEDRSTFYEQYF
cdr3_length: 15; v_call: TRBV11-2; cdr3_aa: CASTDGTALNTEAFF
cdr3_length: 15; v_call: TRBV4-2; cdr3_aa: CASSQVGQSGNEQYF
cdr3_length: 16; v_call: TRBV4-2; cdr3_aa: CASSQSPGTGFDEQYF
cdr3_length: 14; v_call: TRBV7-2; cdr3_aa: CASSLAAGMNEQFF
cdr3_length: 12; v_call: TRBV28; cdr3_aa: CASSFGDNEQFF
cdr3_length: 13; v_call: TRBV12-3/TRBV12-4; cdr3_aa: CASSSPWEDGYTF
cdr3_length: 11; v_call: TRBV28; cdr3_aa: CASKTYNEQFF
cdr3_length: 20; v_call: TRBV20-1; cdr3_aa: CSARVSSAGLAGVTYNEQFF
cdr3_length: 17; v_call: TRBV12-3/TRBV12-4; cdr3_aa: CASVSRTGVNYQETQYF
cdr3_length: 14; v_call: TRBV4-3; cdr3_aa: CASSQAGGYNEQFF
cdr3_length: 14; v_call: TRBV12-3/TRBV12-4; cdr3_aa: CASSLAWGGNEQYF
cdr3_length: 13; v_call: TRBV7-2; cdr3_aa: CASGNGLDYEQYF
cdr3_length: 11; v_call: TRBV7-2; cdr3_aa: CASSFFDEQYF
cdr3_length: 16; v_call: TRBV27; cdr3_aa: CASSELAGRTTDTQYF
cdr3_length: 14; v_call: TRBV28; cdr3_aa: CASSFSGGYYGYTF